This entry concerns a single TCR beta chain. Its antigen is currently unknown. This sample was taken from a study of T cells after yellow fever vaccination. This CDR3 contains 12 residues. Trimming took 7 bases from V and 5 from J, leaving 8 bases between them. Germline-derived CDR1 and CDR2 are KGHDR and SFDVKD. Study observations and caveats: Most primary-vaccination clones reappeared after the booster (about 97% CD4, about 90% CD8). Some clonotypes were seen in both the CD4 and the CD8 compartments. These made up a small share and likely arose from convergent recombination. The study found a weaker secondary response that peaked faster, day 5 versus 15.

By 5'RACE template switching, TCR cDNA was produced, with a universal primer site and UMIs added in the process. TCRdb re-called the 5' RACE reads with MiXCR, one entry per CDR3 protein. The data show 250,000 or so distinct CDR3 sequences, with roughly 6.3% seen just once and 1% to 1.2% held by the top ten. The sequencing here drew on CD4+ T cells sorted from PBMCs, taken on the day of the yellow fever booster vaccination. This chain joins TRBV24-1 and TRBJ2-1; D uncertain. This TCR derives from a young man who received the YFV17D yellow fever vaccine. As DNA, the CDR3 is TGTGCCACCAGATCGGAAGACAATGAGCAGTTCTTC. As protein: CATRSEDNEQFF.